This TCR beta chain is from a study of T cells in Graves' hyperthyroidism and ophthalmopathy. The TCR beta CDR3 regions underwent amplification using RNA transcripts as the source. When the TCR CDR3 underwent first-round RT-PCR, the HTBI primer set was used. TCRdb redid the calling of the multiplex PCR reads with MiXCR, one entry per CDR3 protein. Found here are approximately 330,000 distinct CDR3 sequences, roughly 18% of them singletons; the top ten hold approximately 49%. With a duration under 2 months, the hyperthyroidism was newly diagnosed in patients aged 18 to 65. Exclusions: uncontrolled infection, other autoimmune disease, pregnancy, lactation. Used for diagnoses were clinical symptoms, serum thyroxine and TRAb, thyroid ultrasound and orbital computed tomography. With V trimmed by 10 bases and J by 7 bases, 10 bases remained unmatched. The length of the CDR3 is 14 residues.

The sequenced sample consisted of blood. This clonotype was obtained from a woman aged 45-65 years with Graves' hyperthyroidism. The gene calls are TRBV12-3 or TRBV12-4 and TRBJ2-3; TRBD2 aligns across 11 bases. The CDR3 here is CANTPGLAVNTQYF. CDR3 DNA: TGTGCCAACACTCCGGGACTAGCGGTGAATACGCAGTATTTT.